Listed here are 16 T cell receptor beta chains from one sample, sequenced in a study of CD8+ T cells in alopecia areata. As for treatment: oral pan-JAK inhibitor, 5-10 mg twice daily. RNA was extracted and reverse transcribed into cDNA as the sequencing template. TCRdb's table, derived via immunoSEQ multiplex PCR, lists solely in-frame clones and lacks some. The sample holds about 210,000 clones, around two fifths seen once. Sequencing was performed on CD4+ T cells sorted from blood, taken around week 36, from a patient treated with tofacitinib. These receptors were collected from a human donor with alopecia areata.

This clone was recorded a few times. V is TRBV7-6 and J is TRBJ2-7; 9 bases line up with TRBD2. The trim removed 4 bases at V and 2 bases at J, leaving 9 bases unmatched. Germline-derived CDR1 and CDR2 are SGHVS and FNYEAQ. CDR3 length: 16 amino acids. Here the CDR3 DNA reads TGTGCCAGCAGCTCCCGGCCTAGCGGGGTAGCCTACGAGCAGTACTTC. This codes for CASSSRPSGVAYEQYF.

This clone came up many times. The chain combines TRBV15 with TRBJ2-6; 7 nucleotides align to TRBD1. Germline V gene lookup returns CDR1 LNHNV and CDR2 YYDKDF (reference sequence). This CDR3 is 16 amino acids long. Losses at the gene ends were 0 bases for V and 3 bases for J; bases not matched to a gene: 2. Written as DNA, the CDR3 is TGTGCCACCAGCAGAGAGACAGGGCTTGGGGCCAACGTCCTGACTTTC. Its protein product is CATSRETGLGANVLTF. Full variable domain (outside the CDR3, taken from reference TRBV15 and TRBJ2-6): DAMVIQNPRYQVTQFGKPVTLSCSQTLNHNVMYWYQQKSSQAPKLLFHYYDKDFNNEADTPDNFQSRRPNTSFCFLDIRSPGLGDTAMYLCATSRETGLGANVLTFGAGSRLTVL.

This clone has more than one count but fewer than ten. The chain joins TRBV5-1 to TRBJ2-2; 8 nucleotides match TRBD1. There are 14 residues in the CDR3. CDR1 is SGHRS and CDR2 is YFSETQ in the germline V gene. V dropped 4 bases and J dropped 8; count of bases not matched to a gene: 7. This CDR3 is CASSPGTGLGELFF. As DNA, the CDR3 is TGCGCCAGCAGCCCCGGGACAGGACTGGGGGAGCTGTTTTTT. Full variable domain (rest looked up from reference TRBV5-1 and TRBJ2-2): KAGVTQTPRYLIKTRGQQVTLSCSPISGHRSVSWYQQTPGQGLQFLFEYFSETQRNKGNFPGRFSGRQFSNSRSEMNVSTLELGDSALYLCASSPGTGLGELFFGEGSRLTVL.

The chain has TRBV25-1 and TRBJ2-3; D is undetermined. The germline V and J ends were trimmed by 3 bases and 0 bases, with 13 bases remaining between them. Per the germline V gene, CDR1 is MGHDK and CDR2 is SYGVNS. The CDR3 totals 16 residues. The CDR3 sequence is CASSDPTSPSTDTQYF. The CDR3, as DNA: TGTGCCAGCAGTGACCCGACTTCCCCTAGCACAGATACGCAGTATTTT.

This chain links TRBV2 with TRBJ1-5; D might be TRBD1 (5 bases). Germline lookup yields CDR1 SNHLY and CDR2 FYNNEI. Trimming stripped 5 bases from V and 0 bases from J, with 8 bases between. The length of the CDR3 is 14 residues. The DNA of the CDR3 is TGTGCCAGCAGTTCAGGGCGTAGCAATCAGCCCCAGCATTTT. This codes for CASSSGRSNQPQHF.

The V call is TRBV5-1, the J call TRBJ2-7; possible D gene TRBD1, 6 bases. The V and J ends lost 0 bases and 5 bases respectively, with 15 bases between them. CDR3 length: 15 residues. Germline V gene lookup returns CDR1 SGHRS and CDR2 YFSETQ. Here the CDR3 DNA reads TGCGCCAGCAGCTTGGTTCGGACAGATACCCACGAGCAGTACTTC. This codes for CASSLVRTDTHEQYF.

As concerns this clone: Distinct nucleotide sequences in the sample also encode this CDR3. The genes are TRBV29-1 and TRBJ1-1, with D tentatively TRBD1 (5 bases). Germline loops: CDR1 SQVTM, CDR2 ANQGSEA. V was clipped by 4 bases and J by 0 bases, with 9 bases between them. This CDR3 is built from 13 residues. CDR3: CSVGGRMNTEAFF. CDR3 DNA: TGCAGCGTTGGGGGACGGATGAACACTGAAGCTTTCTTT.

CDR3: CATSRGGATDTQYF. In DNA, the CDR3 is TGTGCCACCAGCCGAGGGGGAGCCACAGATACGCAGTATTTT. The chain employs TRBV15 and TRBJ2-3; perhaps TRBD1 as D (6 bases). Germline V CDR1 and CDR2: LNHNV, YYDKDF (reference sequence). The CDR3 loop spans 14 amino acids. Trimming shortened V by 5 bases and J by 2 bases, and 11 bases separated the two germline ends.

This rearrangement joins TRBV15 to TRBJ1-5; D gene ambiguous. This CDR3 region has 13 residues. V was trimmed by 0 bases and J by 9 bases, leaving 9 bases between them. Germline V lookup: CDR1 LNHNV, CDR2 YYDKDF (reference sequence). CDR3 loop: CATSRESRGPQHF. The CDR3 DNA reads as TGTGCCACCAGCAGAGAGTCCCGGGGGCCCCAGCATTTT. The full variable domain, with the rest looked up from reference TRBV15 and TRBJ1-5, is DAMVIQNPRYQVTQFGKPVTLSCSQTLNHNVMYWYQQKSSQAPKLLFHYYDKDFNNEADTPDNFQSRRPNTSFCFLDIRSPGLGDTAMYLCATSRESRGPQHFGDGTRLSIL.

CDR3 DNA: TGTGCAACAAGCTTACGGGGCGGTGATAGGAATGGCTACACCTTC. Amino acid sequence: CATSLRGGDRNGYTF. This chain links TRBV7-2 with TRBJ1-2; the D gene is possibly TRBD1 (5 bases). The germline V gene encodes CDR1 SGHTA and CDR2 FQGNSA. The CDR3 spans 15 residues.

This clone has a handful of counts. The chain joins TRBV1 to TRBJ1-3; TRBD1, the D gene given by the table, was not confirmed from the DNA. TRBV1 is classified as a pseudogene. The CDR3 contains 15 residues. Here the CDR3 reads CTSSPDRVSGNTIYF. CDR3 coding DNA: TGCACCAGCAGCCCCGACAGGGTATCTGGAAACACCATATATTTT.

This clone was observed a few times. The V call is TRBV2, the J call TRBJ2-7, with TRBD1 identical over 9 bases. Germline V lookup: CDR1 SNHLY, CDR2 FYNNEI. The CDR3 extends over 13 amino acids. After removal of 6 bases from V and 2 bases from J, the junction contained 2 bases not matched to a gene. CDR3 sequence: CASSRDRAYEQYF. The CDR3 DNA reads as TGTGCCAGCAGCCGGGACAGGGCCTACGAGCAGTACTTC.

This clone was counted a few times. This chain connects TRBV28 to TRBJ2-1; 11 bases match TRBD2. This CDR3 contains 13 residues. Per the germline V gene, CDR1 is MDHEN and CDR2 is SYDVKM. With 6 bases clipped from V and 7 bases from J, the junction kept 2 bases outside the gene matches. In DNA, the CDR3 is TGTGCCAGCAGAACTAGCGGGAGAAATGAGCAGTTCTTC. Its translation is CASRTSGRNEQFF.

This clone was seen once. V gene TRBV19 combines with J gene TRBJ1-2; TRBD1 might be the D (5 bases). The CDR3 is made up of 16 amino acids. Deletions cut 5 bases from V and 8 bases from J, with 24 bases between. CDR1 and CDR2 from the germline V gene are LNHDA and SQIVND (reference sequence). The CDR3, as DNA: TGTGCCAGTAGTTCCCGGACAAAACTGGTTTCCTTCGGCTACACCTTC. Translating gives CASSSRTKLVSFGYTF.

This rearrangement joins TRBV30 to TRBJ2-3; TRBD1 or TRBD2 may be the D gene (7 bases each). V lost 5 bases, J lost 3 bases, and 15 bases lay in between. Germline CDR1 reads GTSNPN; CDR2 reads SVGIG (reference sequence). This CDR3 spans 14 amino acids. The CDR3 reads CAWGRQGGTDTQYF. CDR3 in DNA: TGTGCCTGGGGCCGACAGGGAGGGACAGATACGCAGTATTTT.

The J gene is TRBJ1-2, the V gene TRBV7-2; unclear D gene. Germline assignment: CDR1 SGHTA and CDR2 FQGNSA. This CDR3 is built from 16 residues. V shed 2 bases and J shed 4 bases, with 17 bases lying between them. The CDR3 reads CASSLTRTGSGYGYTF. The CDR3 region has the DNA TGTGCCAGCAGCTTAACGCGGACTGGGTCCGGCTATGGCTACACCTTC.